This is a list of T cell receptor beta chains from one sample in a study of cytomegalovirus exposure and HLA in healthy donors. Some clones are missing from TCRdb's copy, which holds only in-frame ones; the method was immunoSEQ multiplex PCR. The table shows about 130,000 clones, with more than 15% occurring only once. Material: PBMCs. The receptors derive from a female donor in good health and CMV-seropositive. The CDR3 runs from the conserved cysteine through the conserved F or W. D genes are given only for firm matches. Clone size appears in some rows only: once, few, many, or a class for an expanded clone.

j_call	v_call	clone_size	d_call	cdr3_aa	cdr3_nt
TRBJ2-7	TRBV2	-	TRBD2	CASSRLAGEEQYF	TGTGCCAGCAGTAGACTAGCGGGAGAAGAGCAGTACTTC
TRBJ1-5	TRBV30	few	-	CAWSLTGIRQPQHF	TGTGCCTGGAGCCTCACAGGGATCCGCCAGCCCCAGCATTTT
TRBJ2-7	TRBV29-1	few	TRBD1	CSVAGTGGYEQYF	TGCAGCGTTGCCGGGACAGGGGGCTACGAGCAGTACTTC
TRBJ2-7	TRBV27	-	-	CASAGQSDEQYF	TGTGCCAGCGCGGGACAGTCCGACGAGCAGTACTTC
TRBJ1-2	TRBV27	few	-	CASSFLDRGFNYGYTF	TGTGCCAGCAGTTTCCTTGATCGAGGGTTTAACTATGGCTACACCTTC
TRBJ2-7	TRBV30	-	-	CAQSGAGEFNSYEQYF	TGTGCCCAGTCCGGGGCAGGGGAGTTCAACTCCTACGAGCAGTACTTC
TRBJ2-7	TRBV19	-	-	CASSPPGGQAEQYF	TGTGCCAGTAGTCCACCCGGGGGTCAGGCCGAGCAGTACTTC
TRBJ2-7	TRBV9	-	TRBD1	CASSAGTEIYEQYF	TGTGCCAGCAGTGCTGGGACAGAGATCTACGAGCAGTACTTC
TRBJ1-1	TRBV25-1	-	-	CASSEPVAEAFF	TGTGCCAGCAGTGAACCCGTTGCTGAAGCTTTCTTT
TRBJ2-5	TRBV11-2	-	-	CASKRGTGQETQYF	TGTGCCAGCAAAAGAGGAACGGGGCAAGAGACCCAGTACTTC
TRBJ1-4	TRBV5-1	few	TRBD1	CASQDRGYPSEKLFF	TGCGCCAGCCAGGACAGGGGGTATCCAAGTGAAAAACTGTTTTTT
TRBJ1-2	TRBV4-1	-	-	CASSQGITEGQSNYGYTF	TGCGCCAGCAGCCAAGGGATAACAGAGGGCCAGTCTAACTATGGCTACACCTTC
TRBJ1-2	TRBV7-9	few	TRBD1	CASSLGQNYGYTF	TGTGCCAGCAGCTTGGGACAGAACTATGGCTACACCTTC
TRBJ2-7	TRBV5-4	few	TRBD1	CASSPSTGFHEQYF	TGTGCCAGCAGCCCGTCGACAGGGTTCCACGAGCAGTACTTC
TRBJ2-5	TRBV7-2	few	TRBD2	CASSPNRLAGAQETQYF	TGTGCCAGCAGCCCGAATCGACTAGCGGGAGCGCAAGAGACCCAGTACTTC
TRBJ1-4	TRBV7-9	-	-	CASSLGLGATNEKLFF	TGTGCCAGCAGCTTAGGGCTAGGAGCAACTAATGAAAAACTGTTTTTT
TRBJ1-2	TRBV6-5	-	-	CASSLTGTTHYGYTF	TGTGCCAGCAGTTTGACCGGGACAACGCACTATGGCTACACCTTC
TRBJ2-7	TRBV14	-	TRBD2	CASSQEPAGLVEQYF	TGTGCCAGCAGCCAAGAACCAGCGGGATTGGTCGAGCAGTACTTC
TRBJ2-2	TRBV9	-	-	CASSADNRLNTGELFF	TGTGCCAGCAGCGCGGATAACAGGCTGAACACCGGGGAGCTGTTTTTT
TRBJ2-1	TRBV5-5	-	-	CASSLIQGSYNEQFF	TGTGCCAGCAGCTTAATCCAGGGGTCCTACAATGAGCAGTTCTTC
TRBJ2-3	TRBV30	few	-	CAWSPGSGTDTQYF	TGTGCCTGGAGTCCAGGGTCTGGGACAGATACGCAGTATTTT
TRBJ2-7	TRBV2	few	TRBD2	CASSDTPGLAVEQYF	TGTGCCAGCAGTGATACCCCGGGACTAGCGGTCGAGCAGTACTTC
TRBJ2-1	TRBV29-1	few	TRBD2	CSVVIAGGGYNEQFF	TGCAGCGTTGTCATAGCGGGGGGGGGATACAATGAGCAGTTCTTC
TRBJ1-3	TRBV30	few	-	CASEYINSGNTIYF	TGTGCCAGTGAATACATCAACTCTGGAAACACCATATATTTT
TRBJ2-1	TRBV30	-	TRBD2	CAWSVLRTSGTWNEQFF	TGTGCCTGGAGTGTACTGAGGACTAGCGGGACTTGGAATGAGCAGTTCTTC
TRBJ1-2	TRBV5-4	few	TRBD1	CASKRQGADYGYTF	TGTGCCAGCAAACGACAGGGGGCGGACTATGGCTACACCTTC
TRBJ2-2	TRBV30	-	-	CAWSVGVTANTGELFF	TGTGCCTGGAGTGTAGGTGTAACAGCTAACACCGGGGAGCTGTTTTTT
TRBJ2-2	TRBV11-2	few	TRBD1	CASKGQVNTGELFF	TGTGCCAGCAAGGGACAGGTGAACACCGGGGAGCTGTTTTTT
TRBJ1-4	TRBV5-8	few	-	CASSTGTGWREKLFF	TGTGCCAGCAGCACCGGTACAGGGTGGCGTGAAAAACTGTTTTTT
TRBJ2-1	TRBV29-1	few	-	CSVGSQAYNEQFF	TGCAGCGTTGGCTCACAGGCTTACAATGAGCAGTTCTTC
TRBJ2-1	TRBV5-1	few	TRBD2	CASSPGLGMGNEQFF	TGCGCCAGCAGCCCCGGACTAGGGATGGGTAATGAGCAGTTCTTC
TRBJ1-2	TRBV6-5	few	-	CASRDRNYGYTF	TGTGCCAGCAGAGACAGAAACTATGGCTACACCTTC
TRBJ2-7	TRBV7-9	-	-	CASSLRGSLSYEQYF	TGTGCCAGCAGCTTACGAGGGAGCCTCTCCTACGAGCAGTACTTC
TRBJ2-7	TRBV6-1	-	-	CASSYMSTGTEQYF	TGTGCCAGCAGTTATATGAGCACAGGGACCGAGCAGTACTTC
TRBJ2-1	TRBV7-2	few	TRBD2	CASSFAGGFSYNEQFF	TGTGCCAGCAGCTTCGCGGGGGGGTTCTCCTACAATGAGCAGTTCTTC